This T cell receptor (beta chain) is drawn from a study of neurological immune-mediated disorders (dated by TCRdb to the late 2010s). Looking at the study overall: Using UMI-based sequencing, the study compared peripheral blood TCR-beta repertoires from patients with HTLV-I-associated myelopathy (HAM/TSP), patients with multiple sclerosis, and healthy controls. Of the approximately 70 subjects in the cohort, about 14 were HAM/TSP patients, some 35 were multiple sclerosis patients, and approximately 20 were healthy controls. Longitudinal samples, technical triplicates and paired sorted CD4+ and CD8+ T-cell subsets, alongside PBMC samples, were included among the approximately 98 TCR-beta libraries. The investigation overall reported the following: TCR clonal expansion was highest in HAM/TSP patients and lowest in MS patients, with MS patients falling below even healthy controls. No identical CDR3 amino acid sequences were shared among expanded clones across subjects, suggesting private TCR-beta repertoires in all groups.

For sorted-subset TCR libraries, about a million sorted CD4+ or CD8+ T cells were used. Peripheral blood underwent Ficoll-Hypaque density gradient centrifugation to isolate PBMCs, which were then cryopreserved in liquid nitrogen. The study also sequenced paired sorted CD4+ and CD8+ subsets from healthy controls, HAM/TSP patients and MS patients. CDR1 SGHRS and CDR2 YFSETQ are derived from the germline V gene. The CDR3 has 15 amino acids, counting the end cysteine and phenylalanine. The kept DNA is CDR3 alone, 45 bases in frame from the first base. V is reduced by 0 bases and J by 2 bases, leaving a spacing of 11 bases between them. As for this clonotype: Its antigen is still unknown. Base-call qualities are not available, and no considerably larger clone is one nucleotide away.

cDNA was synthesized by template-switch 5'RACE using a primer carrying a 10-nucleotide random unique molecular identifier by which each TCR transcript was tagged. Over 170 million TCR-beta sequences, covering 15-18 subjects, were produced in each sequencing run. The RNeasy kit was used for extraction of total RNA. TCR-beta VDJ regions were amplified with primers for the TCR constant region and the 5'RACE anchor, using the KAPA Real-time Library Amplification kit. Sample indexes and Illumina adaptors were added in a first PCR, and a second PCR then increased library yield. After Ampure bead purification, the roughly 650 bp TCR product was size-selected on a 2% E-gel SizeSelection system. Before pooling, libraries had their quality checked on a Bioanalyzer, their concentration measured with Qubit, and their quantity determined with the Kapa Library Quantification kit. An Illumina HiSeq 2500 sequenced the libraries paired-end 2 x 150 bp. To increase sequence diversity, 25-30% phiX was spiked into each library pool. The authors processed their data as follows. Quality-filtered reads were processed with the UMI-based MiGEC pipeline, which removed over 75% of raw TCR sequences during error correction. VDJ genes were aligned to IMGT germline references, and clonotypes were defined by unique CDR3 amino acid sequence plus V-J genes. Clonal expansion, Shannon diversity and CDR3 relatedness (CalcPairwiseDistances, ClusterSamples) were evaluated with VDJtools, and phylogenetic trees were built with CLCbio workbench. A clone was classed as expanded if it had 8 or more unique UMIs, a cutoff based on coefficient-of-variation modelling across technical triplicates. Starting from the raw public reads, TCRdb applied fastp trimming at Q25, assembled clones with MiXCR and retained in-frame beta chains. CDR3 protein duplicates are merged, each entry listing the most common genes and DNA. TCRdb's processing, not the authors', yielded these V and J calls. The sample records about 38,000 distinct CDR3 sequences, around a tenth of which are singletons. The ten top clones hold around 3.9% of the sample.

The receptor's source is a woman aged 25 to 39 with HTLV-1-associated myelopathy (HAM/TSP). Recombination linked TRBV5-1 to TRBJ2-5; there is no confident call for the D gene. The source material was CD4+ T cells from blood. The sequenced DNA: TGCGCCAGCAGCTTGGAGGGCAGGATACAAGAGACCCAGTACTTC. Translated, this is CASSLEGRIQETQYF.